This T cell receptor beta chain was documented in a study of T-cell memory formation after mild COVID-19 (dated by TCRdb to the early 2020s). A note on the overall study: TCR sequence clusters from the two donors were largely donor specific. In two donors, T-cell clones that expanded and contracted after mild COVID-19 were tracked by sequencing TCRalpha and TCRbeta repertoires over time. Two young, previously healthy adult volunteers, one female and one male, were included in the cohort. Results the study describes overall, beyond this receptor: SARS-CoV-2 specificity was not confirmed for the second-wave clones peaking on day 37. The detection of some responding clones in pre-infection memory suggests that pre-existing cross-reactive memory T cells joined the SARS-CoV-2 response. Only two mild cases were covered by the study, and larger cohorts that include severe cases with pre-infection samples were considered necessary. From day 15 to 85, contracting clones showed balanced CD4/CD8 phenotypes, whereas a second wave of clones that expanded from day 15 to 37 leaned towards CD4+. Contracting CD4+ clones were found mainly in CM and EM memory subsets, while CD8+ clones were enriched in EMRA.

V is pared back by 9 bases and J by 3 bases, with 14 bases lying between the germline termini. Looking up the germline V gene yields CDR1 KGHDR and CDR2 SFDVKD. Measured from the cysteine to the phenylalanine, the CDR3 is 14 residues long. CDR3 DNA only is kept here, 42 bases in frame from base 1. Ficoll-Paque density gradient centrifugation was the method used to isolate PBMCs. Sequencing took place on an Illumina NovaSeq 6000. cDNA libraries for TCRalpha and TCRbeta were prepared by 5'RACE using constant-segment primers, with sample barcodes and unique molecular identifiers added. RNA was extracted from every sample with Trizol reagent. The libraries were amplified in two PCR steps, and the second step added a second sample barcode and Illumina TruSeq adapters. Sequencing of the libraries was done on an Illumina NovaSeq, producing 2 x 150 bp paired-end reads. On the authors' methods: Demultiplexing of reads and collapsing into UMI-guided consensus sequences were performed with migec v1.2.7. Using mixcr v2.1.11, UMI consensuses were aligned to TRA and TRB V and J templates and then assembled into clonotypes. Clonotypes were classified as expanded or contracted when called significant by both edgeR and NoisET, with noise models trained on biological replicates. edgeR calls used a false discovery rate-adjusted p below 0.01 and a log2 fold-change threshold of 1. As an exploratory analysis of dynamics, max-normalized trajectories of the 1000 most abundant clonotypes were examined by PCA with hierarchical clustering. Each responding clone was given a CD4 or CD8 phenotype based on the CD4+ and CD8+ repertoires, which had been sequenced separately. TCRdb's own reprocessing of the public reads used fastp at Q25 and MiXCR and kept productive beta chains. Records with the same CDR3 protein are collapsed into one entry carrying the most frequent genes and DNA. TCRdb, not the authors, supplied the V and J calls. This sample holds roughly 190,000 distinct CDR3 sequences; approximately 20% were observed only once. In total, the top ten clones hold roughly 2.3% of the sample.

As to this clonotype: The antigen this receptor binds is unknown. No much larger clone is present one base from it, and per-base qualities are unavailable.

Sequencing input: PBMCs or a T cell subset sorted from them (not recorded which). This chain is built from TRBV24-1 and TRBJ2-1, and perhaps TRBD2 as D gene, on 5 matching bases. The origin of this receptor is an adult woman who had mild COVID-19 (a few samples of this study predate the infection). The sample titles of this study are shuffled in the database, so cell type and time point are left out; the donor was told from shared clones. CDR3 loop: CATQRSGNYNEQFF. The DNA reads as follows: TGTGCCACCCAAAGGTCGGGAAACTACAATGAGCAGTTCTTC.